The 13 T cell receptor beta chains below come from one sample, sequenced in a study of CXCR3-negative and CXCR3-positive naive CD8 T cells. The method, 5' RACE with UMI labels, was used to prepare the TRB cDNA libraries. TCRdb reanalyzed the 5' RACE reads and collapses them to one entry per CDR3 protein, without DNA. The sample has around 63,000 distinct CDR3 sequences. Points from the study as a whole: Higher TRB CDR3 hydrophobicity marked CXCR3-positive naive cells relative to CXCR3-negative naive cells.

Their recognized antigens are unknown. Sequencing was done on a sample of naive CXCR3+ CD8+ T cells from blood. Noted subset: CD45RO-CCR7+CD27+CD95- naive CD8+ T cells expressing CXCR3 (TNR3+). The receptors shown here come from a human donor in good health. Some clones in this sample may be carry-over from other donors' samples.

The chain recombines TRBV18 with TRBJ2-5; TCRdb names TRBD1, which stays unverified in the absence of DNA. CDR1 and CDR2 (germline): KGHSH, LQKENI. The CDR3 has 16 amino acids. The CDR3 loop reads CASSPLGQPLQETQYF.

The rearrangement links TRBV7-9 to TRBJ2-2; TCRdb's assignment of TRBD1 cannot be checked, as there is no DNA. Germline-derived CDR1 and CDR2 are SEHNR and FQNEAQ (reference sequence). This CDR3 is 16 amino acids long. The CDR3 here is CASSSTTTGGTGELFF.

This chain uses TRBV5-1 with TRBJ1-1; TCRdb gives TRBD1 as the D gene, but with no DNA this cannot be confirmed. This CDR3 comprises 15 residues. Germline V lookup: CDR1 SGHRS, CDR2 YFSETQ. The CDR3 here is CASSLALGGEPDAFF.

The rearrangement uses TRBV7-9 and TRBJ1-5. CDR3 size: 17 residues. Germline V gene data show CDR1 as SEHNR and CDR2 as FQNEAQ (reference sequence). CDR3 region: CASSAGRDFPEGQPQHF.

The chain employs TRBV20-1 and TRBJ2-2; TCRdb reports TRBD1, a call that lacks DNA to check it against. The V gene's germline CDR1 is DFQATT and CDR2 SNEGSKA (reference sequence). The CDR3 is 18 residues long. The CDR3 spells CSARVVGDRGLNTGELFF.

This chain links TRBV7-2 with TRBJ2-1; with no DNA, the TCRdb D assignment of TRBD1 cannot be verified. Germline V lookup: CDR1 SGHTA, CDR2 FQGNSA. The CDR3 loop spans 17 amino acids. This CDR3 reads CASSLAGTGTPNNEQFF. Filled out from reference TRBV7-2 and TRBJ2-1, the complete variable domain reads GAGVSQSPSNKVTEKGKDVELRCDPISGHTALYWYRQSLGQGLEFLIYFQGNSAPDKSGLPSDRFSAERTGGSVSTLTIQRTQQEDSAVYLCASSLAGTGTPNNEQFFGPGTRLTVL.

The rearrangement uses TRBV10-1 and TRBJ2-7; TCRdb selects TRBD1, and the lack of DNA leaves this call unchecked. There are 13 residues in the CDR3. Germline CDR1 reads WNHNN; CDR2 reads SYGVQD (reference sequence). The CDR3 loop reads CASSGADRYEQYF.

The CDR3 protein is CASSQGATAGGAGNEQFF. The chain has TRBV4-3 and TRBJ2-1; without DNA, the TCRdb call of TRBD2 cannot be checked. Germline V lookup: CDR1 LGHNA, CDR2 YSLEER. The CDR3 has 18 residues.

The gene calls are TRBV13 and TRBJ1-1. CDR1 and CDR2 (germline): PRHDT, FYEKMQ (reference sequence). This CDR3 spans 13 amino acids. CDR3 region: CASSLGLDTEAFF. The entire variable domain, with the rest obtained from reference TRBV13 and TRBJ1-1, is as follows: AAGVIQSPRHLIKEKRETATLKCYPIPRHDTVYWYQQGPGQDPQFLISFYEKMQSDKGSIPDRFSAQQFSDYHSELNMSSLELGDSALYFCASSLGLDTEAFFGQGTRLTVV.

The V and J genes are TRBV15 and TRBJ2-1; TCRdb proposes TRBD1, but this gene call is untestable without DNA. The length of the CDR3 is 17 residues. Germline V lookup: CDR1 LNHNV, CDR2 YYDKDF (reference sequence). CDR3 residues: CATSRPAVRAGRDEQFF.

This rearrangement joins TRBV7-9 to TRBJ2-1; the D call of TRBD2 rests on TCRdb alone, since no DNA is present to check it. This CDR3 contains 16 residues. From germline, CDR1 is SEHNR and CDR2 FQNEAQ (reference sequence). The chain's CDR3 is CASSQPTSGRYNEQFF. Looking up the rest from reference TRBV7-9 and TRBJ2-1 gives the full variable domain: DTGVSQNPRHKITKRGQNVTFRCDPISEHNRLYWYRQTLGQGPEFLTYFQNEAQLEKSRLLSDRFSAERPKGSFSTLEIQRTEQGDSAMYLCASSQPTSGRYNEQFFGPGTRLTVL.

This sequence joins TRBV9 and TRBJ2-5; without DNA, the TCRdb call of TRBD1 cannot be checked. CDR1 and CDR2 from the germline V gene are SGDLS and YYNGEE. The CDR3 runs 15 residues. CDR3 region: CASSVSGGRQETQYF.

The chain has TRBV19 and TRBJ2-2; as DNA is missing, the TRBD1 call by TCRdb cannot be tested. CDR1 and CDR2 from the germline V gene are LNHDA and SQIVND (reference sequence). The CDR3 extends over 13 amino acids. The CDR3 region is CASILRGTGELFF.